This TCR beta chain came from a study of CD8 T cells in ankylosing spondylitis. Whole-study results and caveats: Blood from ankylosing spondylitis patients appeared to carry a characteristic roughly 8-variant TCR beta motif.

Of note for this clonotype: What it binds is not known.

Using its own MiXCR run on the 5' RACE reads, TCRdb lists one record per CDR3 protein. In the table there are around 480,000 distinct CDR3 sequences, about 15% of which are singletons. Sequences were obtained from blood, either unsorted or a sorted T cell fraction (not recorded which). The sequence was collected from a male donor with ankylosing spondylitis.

CDR3 bases: TGTGCCAGCAGTTTAGTCTTGGATCAGCCCCAGCATTTT. Protein: CASSLVLDQPQHF. This chain links TRBV12-3 or TRBV12-4 with TRBJ1-5; D not certain. The V and J ends lost 1 base and 5 bases respectively, with 6 bases between them. The CDR3 length is 13 residues.